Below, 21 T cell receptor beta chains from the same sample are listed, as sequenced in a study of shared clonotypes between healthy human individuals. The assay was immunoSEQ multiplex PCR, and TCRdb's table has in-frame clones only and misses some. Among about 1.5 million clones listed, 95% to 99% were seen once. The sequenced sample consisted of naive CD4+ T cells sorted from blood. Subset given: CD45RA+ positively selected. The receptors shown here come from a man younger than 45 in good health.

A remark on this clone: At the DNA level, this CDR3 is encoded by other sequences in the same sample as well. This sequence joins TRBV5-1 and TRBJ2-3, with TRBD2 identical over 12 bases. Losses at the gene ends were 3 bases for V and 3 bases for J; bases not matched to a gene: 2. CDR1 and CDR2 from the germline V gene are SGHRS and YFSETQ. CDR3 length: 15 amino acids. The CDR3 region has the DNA TGCGCCAGCAGCTCTGGACTAGCGGGAACAGATACGCAGTATTTT. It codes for CASSSGLAGTDTQYF.

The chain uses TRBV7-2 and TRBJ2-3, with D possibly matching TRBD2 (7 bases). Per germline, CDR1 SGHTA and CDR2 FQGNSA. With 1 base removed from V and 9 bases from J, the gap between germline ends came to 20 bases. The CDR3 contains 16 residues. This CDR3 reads CASSLVRAGIQGTQYF. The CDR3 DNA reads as TGTGCCAGCAGCTTAGTGAGAGCGGGGATTCAGGGGACGCAGTATTTT.

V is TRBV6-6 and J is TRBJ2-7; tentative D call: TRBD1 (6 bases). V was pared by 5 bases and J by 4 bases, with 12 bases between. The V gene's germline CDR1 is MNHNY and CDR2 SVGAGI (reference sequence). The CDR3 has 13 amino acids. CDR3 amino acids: CASSRNRDYEQYF. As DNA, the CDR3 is TGTGCCAGCAGTCGTAACAGGGATTACGAGCAGTACTTC.

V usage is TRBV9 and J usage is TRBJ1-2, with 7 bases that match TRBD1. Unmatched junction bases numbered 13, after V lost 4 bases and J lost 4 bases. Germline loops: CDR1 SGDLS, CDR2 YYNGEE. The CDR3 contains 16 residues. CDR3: CASSQRGGWEPYGYTF. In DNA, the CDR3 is TGTGCCAGCAGCCAACGAGGGGGCTGGGAGCCCTATGGCTACACCTTC.

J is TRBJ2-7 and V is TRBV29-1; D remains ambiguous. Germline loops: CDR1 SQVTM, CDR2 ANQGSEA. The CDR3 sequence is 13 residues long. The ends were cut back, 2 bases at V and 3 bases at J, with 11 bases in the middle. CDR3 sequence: CSVELGGGYEQYF. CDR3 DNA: TGCAGCGTTGAACTGGGTGGCGGCTACGAGCAGTACTTC.

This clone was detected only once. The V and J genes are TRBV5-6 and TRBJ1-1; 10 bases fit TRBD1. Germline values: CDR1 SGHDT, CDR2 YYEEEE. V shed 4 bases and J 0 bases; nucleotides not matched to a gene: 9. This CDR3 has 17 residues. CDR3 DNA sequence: TGTGCCAGCAGCCCGCGACAGGGGGCGATCATGAACACTGAAGCTTTCTTT. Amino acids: CASSPRQGAIMNTEAFF.

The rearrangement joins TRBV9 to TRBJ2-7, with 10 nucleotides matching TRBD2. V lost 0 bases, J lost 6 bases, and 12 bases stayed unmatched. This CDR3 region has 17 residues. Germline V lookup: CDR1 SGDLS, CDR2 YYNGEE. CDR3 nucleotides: TGTGCCAGCAGCGTAGAGGATATAGGGCTAGCGGGAGTCGAGCAGTACTTC. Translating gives CASSVEDIGLAGVEQYF.

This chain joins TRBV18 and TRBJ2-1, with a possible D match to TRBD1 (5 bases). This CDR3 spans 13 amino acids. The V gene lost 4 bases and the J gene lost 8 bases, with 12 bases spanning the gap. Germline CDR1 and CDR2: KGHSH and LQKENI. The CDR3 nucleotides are TGTGCCAGCTCACAACGCCCCAGGGATGAGCAGTTCTTC. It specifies CASSQRPRDEQFF.

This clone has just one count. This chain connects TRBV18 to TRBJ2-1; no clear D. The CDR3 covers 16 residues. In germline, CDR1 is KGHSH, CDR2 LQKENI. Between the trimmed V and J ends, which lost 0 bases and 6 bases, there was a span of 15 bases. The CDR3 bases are TGTGCCAGCTCACCACCGGGCCAGATGCAATTCAATGAGCAGTTCTTC. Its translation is CASSPPGQMQFNEQFF. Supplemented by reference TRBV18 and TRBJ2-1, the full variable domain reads NAGVMQNPRHLVRRRGQEARLRCSPMKGHSHVYWYRQLPEEGLKFMVYLQKENIIDESGMPKERFSAEFPKEGPSILRIQQVVRGDSAAYFCASSPPGQMQFNEQFFGPGTRLTVL.

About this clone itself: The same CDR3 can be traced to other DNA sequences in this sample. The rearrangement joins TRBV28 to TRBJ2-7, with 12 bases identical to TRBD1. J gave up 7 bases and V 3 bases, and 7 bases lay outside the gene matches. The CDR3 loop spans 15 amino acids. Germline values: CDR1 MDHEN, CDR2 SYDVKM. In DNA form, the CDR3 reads TGTGCCAGCAGTTTCGTGGGACAGGGGGCGCGAGAGCAGTACTTC. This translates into CASSFVGQGAREQYF.

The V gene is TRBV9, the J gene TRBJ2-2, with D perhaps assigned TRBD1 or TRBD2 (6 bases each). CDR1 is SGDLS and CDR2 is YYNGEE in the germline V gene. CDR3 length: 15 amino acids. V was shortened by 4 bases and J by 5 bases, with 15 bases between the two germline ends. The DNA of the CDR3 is TGTGCCAGCAGCTCAAAGGGGGGCAGGACCGGGGAGCTGTTTTTT. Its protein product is CASSSKGGRTGELFF.

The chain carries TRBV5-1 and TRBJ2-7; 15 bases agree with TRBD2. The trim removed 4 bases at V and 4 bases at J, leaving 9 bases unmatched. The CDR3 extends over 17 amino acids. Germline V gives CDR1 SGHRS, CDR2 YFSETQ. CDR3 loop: CASSAGLAGGLRYEQYF. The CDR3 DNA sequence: TGCGCCAGCAGCGCCGGACTAGCGGGAGGGTTAAGGTACGAGCAGTACTTC.

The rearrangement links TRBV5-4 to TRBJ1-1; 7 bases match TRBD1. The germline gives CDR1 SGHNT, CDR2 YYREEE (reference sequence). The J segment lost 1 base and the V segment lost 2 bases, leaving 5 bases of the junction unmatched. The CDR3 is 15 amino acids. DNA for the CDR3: TGTGCCAGCAGCTTAGGGACAGCGACGAACACTGAAGCTTTCTTT. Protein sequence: CASSLGTATNTEAFF. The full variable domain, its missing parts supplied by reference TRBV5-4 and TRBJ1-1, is ETGVTQSPTHLIKTRGQQVTLRCSSQSGHNTVSWYQQALGQGPQFIFQYYREEENGRGNFPPRFSGLQFPNYSSELNVNALELDDSALYLCASSLGTATNTEAFFGQGTRLTVV.

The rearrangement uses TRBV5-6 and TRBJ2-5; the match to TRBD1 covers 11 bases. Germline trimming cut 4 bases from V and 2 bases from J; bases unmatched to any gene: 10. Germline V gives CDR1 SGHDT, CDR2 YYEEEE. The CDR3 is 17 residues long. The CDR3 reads CASSRQIGTGGQETQYF. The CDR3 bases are TGTGCCAGCAGCCGACAGATTGGGACAGGGGGGCAAGAGACCCAGTACTTC. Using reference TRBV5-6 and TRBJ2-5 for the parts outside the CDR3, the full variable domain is DAGVTQSPTHLIKTRGQQVTLRCSPKSGHDTVSWYQQALGQGPQFIFQYYEEEERQRGNFPDRFSGHQFPNYSSELNVNALLLGDSALYLCASSRQIGTGGQETQYFGPGTRLLVL.

The chain's CDR3 is CASGLAGVGEQYF. CDR3 nucleotide sequence: TGTGCCAGCGGACTAGCGGGAGTAGGCGAGCAGTACTTC. The chain recombines TRBV5-6 with TRBJ2-7; 13 bases are a match to TRBD2. Per germline, CDR1 SGHDT and CDR2 YYEEEE. This CDR3 region has 13 residues. Losses at the gene ends were 7 bases for V and 6 bases for J; bases not matched to a gene: 4.

CDR3 nucleotides: TGCGCCAGCAGCCAGGCCGGGACTACACCCGGGGAGCTGTTTTTT. This sequence encodes CASSQAGTTPGELFF. V and J are TRBV4-3 and TRBJ2-2; 7 bases are a match to TRBD2. Looked up from germline, CDR1 is LGHNA and CDR2 is YSLEER. The CDR3 runs to 15 residues. V shed 3 bases and J 6 bases; nucleotides not matched to a gene: 7.

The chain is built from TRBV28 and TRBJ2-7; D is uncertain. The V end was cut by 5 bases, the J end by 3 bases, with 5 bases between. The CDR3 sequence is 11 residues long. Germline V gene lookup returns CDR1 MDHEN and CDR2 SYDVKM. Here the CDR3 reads CASSDDYEQYF. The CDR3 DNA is TGTGCCAGCAGTGATGACTACGAGCAGTACTTC.

The CDR3 DNA reads as TGTGCCAGCAGTGGACAGGCGAACACCGGGGAGCTGTTTTTT. This sequence encodes CASSGQANTGELFF. The chain uses TRBV6-4 and TRBJ2-2, with a possible D match to TRBD1 (6 bases). Trimming left V 4 bases short and J 0 bases short, with 6 bases between. The CDR3 spans 14 residues. Germline V lookup: CDR1 MRHNA, CDR2 SNTAGT.

DNA for the CDR3: TGTGCCAGCAGCTCCCAGGGATCGAACACCGGGGAGCTGTTTTTT. This gives the protein CASSSQGSNTGELFF. This chain uses TRBV7-3 with TRBJ2-2; TRBD1 might be the D (5 bases). V was cut by 4 bases and J by 0 bases, with 9 bases left in between. The germline V gene has CDR1 SGHTA and CDR2 FQGTGA. This CDR3 has 15 residues.

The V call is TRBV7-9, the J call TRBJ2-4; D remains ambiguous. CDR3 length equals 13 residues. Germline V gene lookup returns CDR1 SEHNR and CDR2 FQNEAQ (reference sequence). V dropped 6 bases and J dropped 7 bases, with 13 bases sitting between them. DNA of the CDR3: TGTGCCAGCAGTCTAGTCTCTGGGAACATTCAGTACTTC. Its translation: CASSLVSGNIQYF.

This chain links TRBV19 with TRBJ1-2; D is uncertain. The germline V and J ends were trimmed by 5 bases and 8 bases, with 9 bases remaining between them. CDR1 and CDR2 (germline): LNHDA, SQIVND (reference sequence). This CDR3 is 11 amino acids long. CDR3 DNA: TGTGCCAGTAGTCCAGGTAGGGGCTACACCTTC. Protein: CASSPGRGYTF.